The 26 T cell receptor beta chains reported below all come from one sample, sequenced in a study of regulatory T cells in long-lasting Graves disease. Stated time point: newly diagnosed GD, antithyroid drugs for less than 3 months. PBMCs provided the RNA from which the TCR library was made. Building of the TCR beta libraries involved iRepertoire HTBI primers and Arm-PCR of CDR3 regions. TCRdb re-analysed the multiplex PCR reads in MiXCR, keeping a single row per CDR3 protein. The sample yields approximately 400,000 distinct CDR3 sequences, approximately 15% seen once. This sample also appeared in a second study, on T cells in Graves' hyperthyroidism and ophthalmopathy.

Material: peripheral blood mononuclear cells (PBMCs), obtained at new diagnosis, from a patient treated with antithyroid drugs. The receptors come from a woman aged 30 to 39 with Graves disease.

This clonotype was detected ten times or more. The V gene is TRBV27, the J gene TRBJ2-7; unclear D gene. This CDR3 is 13 amino acids long. Germline loops: CDR1 MNHEY, CDR2 SMNVEV (reference sequence). The V end was cut by 6 bases, the J end by 10 bases, with 19 bases between. CDR3 coding DNA: TGTGCCAGCAGCATCCTTGGGATCAATGTCCAGTACTTC. This encodes CASSILGINVQYF.

This sequence joins TRBV7-2 and TRBJ2-5, with TRBD2 as a possible D gene (5 bases). The end of the DNA aligns better with TRBJ2-7, so the J call may be wrong. The CDR3 runs 15 residues. The V gene's germline CDR1 is SGHTA and CDR2 FQGNSA. The CDR3 DNA reads TGTGCCAGCAGCTTAGATCCGGGGTCCTCCTACGAGCAGTACTTC. Translating gives CASSLDPGSSYEQYF.

This clonotype was detected many times. This sequence joins TRBV6-1 and TRBJ2-7, with TRBD1 matching 8 bases. The J segment lost 6 bases and the V segment lost 6 bases, leaving 4 bases of the junction unmatched. The CDR3 is made up of 12 amino acids. Germline V CDR1 and CDR2: MNHNS, SASEGT. In DNA, the CDR3 is TGTGCCAGCAGCCCGGACAGGGCCGAGCAGTACTTC. It is translated as CASSPDRAEQYF.

The sample holds one count of this clonotype. V and J are TRBV6-5 and TRBJ1-3; D not certain. Germline CDR1 is MNHEY and CDR2 is SVGAGI. The ends were cut back, 0 bases at V and 2 bases at J, with 11 bases in the middle. The CDR3 has 16 residues. This CDR3 is CASSYSRQTAGNTIYF. The CDR3 DNA sequence: TGTGCCAGCAGTTACTCGAGGCAGACGGCTGGAAACACCATATATTTT.

This clonotype has at least ten counts. The CDR3 region is CASSRSGWVDGETQYF. CDR3 bases: TGTGCCAGCAGCCGATCCGGGTGGGTGGACGGGGAGACCCAGTACTTC. The chain recombines TRBV2 with TRBJ2-5; the D is unclear. The V and J ends lost 6 bases and 5 bases respectively, with 22 bases between them. The CDR3 runs 16 residues. CDR1 is SNHLY, CDR2 FYNNEI, per germline.

This sequence joins TRBV13 and TRBJ2-1, with D tentatively TRBD2 (6 bases). Germline values: CDR1 PRHDT, CDR2 FYEKMQ (reference sequence). The CDR3 spans 16 residues. V was pared by 5 bases and J by 0 bases, with 14 bases between. The CDR3 DNA is TGTGCCAGCAGCCCAGCGGAGGGCCGCTCCTACAATGAGCAGTTCTTC. It translates to CASSPAEGRSYNEQFF.

In nucleotides, the CDR3 is TGTGCCATCGCCTCTACCAGGGTCGTGGCTTTCTTT. Translation gives CAIASTRVVAFF. The chain is built from TRBV28 and TRBJ1-1; possibly TRBD1 for D (5 bases). Germline V lookup: CDR1 MDHEN, CDR2 SYDVKM. V was clipped by 10 bases and J by 11 bases, with 20 bases between them. There are 12 residues in the CDR3. The full variable domain, rest sourced from reference TRBV28 and TRBJ1-1, is DVKVTQSSRYLVKRTGEKVFLECVQDMDHENMFWYRQDPGLGLRLIYFSYDVKMKEKGDIPEGYSVSREKKERFSLILESASTNQTSMYLCAIASTRVVAFFGQGTRLTVV.

This clonotype was detected many times. V is TRBV2 and J is TRBJ2-3; 7 bases agree with TRBD2. Germline loops: CDR1 SNHLY, CDR2 FYNNEI. Losses at the gene ends were 3 bases for V and 3 bases for J; bases not matched to a gene: 15. CDR3 size: 18 residues. As DNA, the CDR3 is TGTGCCAGCAGTGACCTGTTTTCGTGGGGAGGGCCGACAGATACGCAGTATTTT. This gives the protein CASSDLFSWGGPTDTQYF.

This sequence joins TRBV11-2 and TRBJ1-5; the D gene is possibly TRBD1 (5 bases). The V end lost 5 bases, the J end lost 0 bases, and 11 bases lay between the germline ends. Germline V gives CDR1 SGHAT, CDR2 FQNNGV. CDR3 length: 15 residues. CDR3 nucleotide sequence: TGTGCCAGCAGCCAGGGTTCTACTAGCAATCAGCCCCAGCATTTT. This codes for CASSQGSTSNQPQHF.

At least ten counts were recorded for this clonotype. The chain joins TRBV20-1 to TRBJ2-7; D is unresolved. The CDR3 sequence is 11 residues long. Trimming shortened V by 3 bases and J by 2 bases, and 5 bases separated the two germline ends. Germline-derived CDR1 and CDR2 are DFQATT and SNEGSKA (reference sequence). The CDR3 here is CSARVTYEQYF. The CDR3 DNA reads TGCAGTGCTAGGGTTACCTACGAGCAGTACTTC.

In this sample, this clonotype turned up many times. V is TRBV12-3 or TRBV12-4 and J is TRBJ2-3, with 9 bases fitting TRBD2. V lost 6 bases and J lost 1; bases outside the gene matches: 8. The CDR3 is 16 residues long. The chain's CDR3 is CASSPGAGGGTDTQYF. The CDR3 DNA follows: TGTGCCAGCAGCCCTGGAGCGGGAGGCGGCACAGATACGCAGTATTTT.

CDR3 in amino acids: CASSLLASGRETQYF. CDR3 nucleotides: TGTGCCAGCAGCCTCCTAGCTAGCGGGAGGGAGACCCAGTACTTC. The rearrangement uses TRBV7-2 and TRBJ2-5, with TRBD2 matching 11 bases. V dropped 5 bases and J dropped 5; count of bases not matched to a gene: 7. CDR3 length equals 15 residues. Germline CDR1 reads SGHTA; CDR2 reads FQGNSA.

This clonotype has more than one count but fewer than ten. V usage is TRBV4-1 and J usage is TRBJ2-7, with 7 positions matching TRBD2. The CDR3 runs 16 residues. Germline CDR1 reads MGHRA; CDR2 reads YSYEKL. The V and J ends lost 3 bases and 0 bases, in that order; junction bases with no gene match: 8. Here the CDR3 reads CASSHGGGYGSYEQYF. The CDR3 DNA sequence: TGCGCCAGCAGCCACGGGGGAGGGTACGGCTCCTACGAGCAGTACTTC.

Of note for this clonotype: This could be a read error, since a much larger clone is one nucleotide away. In this CDR3 the conserved last residue, phenylalanine or tryptophan, is missing, so a read error is likely. The CDR3 DNA follows: TGTGCCAGCAGTTTTGGTGACAGGAAAGCTGGAAACACCATATATTCT. It encodes CASSFGDRKAGNTIYS. This chain uses TRBV28 with TRBJ1-3; maybe TRBD1 (6 bases). This CDR3 is built from 16 residues. Germline CDR1 reads MDHEN; CDR2 reads SYDVKM. Deletions cut 3 bases from V and 2 bases from J, with 14 bases between.

The V gene is TRBV7-3, the J gene TRBJ2-1, with 7 nucleotides matching TRBD2. Germline CDR1 SGHTA, CDR2 FQGTGA. J was trimmed by 4 bases and V by 5 bases; bases with no gene match: 11. The CDR3 runs to 16 residues. The CDR3 loop reads CASSPEGGSGYNEQFF. The CDR3 region has the DNA TGTGCCAGCAGCCCCGAAGGCGGGAGTGGTTACAATGAGCAGTTCTTC.

The rearrangement links TRBV11-3 to TRBJ2-1; D is possibly TRBD1 or TRBD2 (5 bases each). The CDR3 covers 14 residues. V dropped 3 bases and J dropped 6 bases, with 12 bases sitting between them. The V gene's germline CDR1 is SGHNT and CDR2 YENEEA. CDR3 bases: TGTGCCAGCAGCTTGGGTACGAGGGGCAATGAGCAGTTCTTC. Protein sequence: CASSLGTRGNEQFF.

Of note for this clonotype: One base away lies a much larger clone, so this may be a sequencing read error. This rearrangement joins TRBV13 to TRBJ2-3; the match to TRBD2 covers 8 bases. The CDR3 has 16 residues. CDR1 is PRHDT and CDR2 is FYEKMQ in the germline V gene (reference sequence). The trim removed 0 bases at V and 1 base at J, leaving 3 bases unmatched. The CDR3 DNA reads TGTGCCAGCAGCTTAGGGCGGCGGGAGGGCACAGATACGCAGTATTTT. Amino acid sequence: CASSLGRREGTDTQYF.

With regard to this clonotype: A much larger clonotype is one base distant, so this may be a read error. The chain links TRBV7-2 to TRBJ2-2; D is possibly TRBD2 (6 bases). Germline-derived CDR1 and CDR2 are SGHTA and FQGNSA. CDR3 length equals 15 residues. CDR3 nucleotide sequence: TGTGCCAGCAGCTTAGTTGGGGGGAACACCGGGGAGCTGCTTTTT. It yields the protein CASSLVGGNTGELLF.

This clonotype was seen repeatedly, ten times or more. The chain employs TRBV7-8 and TRBJ2-1, with 7 nucleotides matching TRBD1. The germline V gene has CDR1 SGHVS and CDR2 FQNEAQ. After removal of 0 bases from V and 8 bases from J, the junction contained 1 base not matched to a gene. The CDR3 length is 13 residues. Here the CDR3 DNA reads TGTGCCAGCAGCTTAGCGACAGGGTATGAGCAGTTCTTC. Protein sequence: CASSLATGYEQFF.

This clonotype turned up a few times. This chain connects TRBV29-1 to TRBJ2-7, with 9 positions matching TRBD1. The CDR3 totals 13 residues. Trimming removed 6 bases from V and 8 bases from J; junction bases left unmatched: 11. Germline V gene data show CDR1 as SQVTM and CDR2 as ANQGSEA. The CDR3 region has the DNA TGCAGCGTCAAGACCGGGACAGGGTTCCAGCAGTACTTC. Its protein product is CSVKTGTGFQQYF.

In its sample, this clonotype was seen a few times. The rearrangement uses TRBV10-1 and TRBJ2-5; 11 bases fit TRBD2. V dropped 4 bases and J dropped 8; count of bases not matched to a gene: 12. The CDR3 sequence is 16 residues long. Germline values: CDR1 WNHNN, CDR2 SYGVQD (reference sequence). DNA for the CDR3: TGCGCCAGCAGTGCCGGGACTAGCGGAATTTTGAGTACCCAGTACTTC. This codes for CASSAGTSGILSTQYF.

This clonotype was counted between two and nine times. The junction departs from the called germline gene at one end, perhaps through a read error. This chain connects TRBV5-1 to TRBJ2-2; 7 bases fit TRBD1. CDR1 is SGHRS and CDR2 is YFSETQ in the germline V gene. CDR3 size: 16 residues. This CDR3 is CASSSNTGAYTGELFF. The CDR3 DNA reads TGTGCCAGCAGCTCCAACACAGGGGCGTACACCGGGGAGCTGTTTTTT.

This clonotype was found a few times. The V gene is TRBV20-1, the J gene TRBJ2-7, with 15 bases fitting TRBD2. CDR3 length: 12 amino acids. J lost 6 bases, V lost 7 bases, and 1 base had no gene match. CDR1 and CDR2 from the germline V gene are DFQATT and SNEGSKA (reference sequence). CDR3 coding DNA: TGCAGTGGGGGACTAGCGGGGGGCGAGCAGTACTTC. It translates to CSGGLAGGEQYF.

The chain employs TRBV28 and TRBJ2-1; possibly TRBD1 for D (6 bases). CDR1 is MDHEN, CDR2 SYDVKM, per germline. This CDR3 region has 11 residues. Deletions cut 8 bases from V and 8 bases from J, with 10 bases between. The CDR3 DNA reads as TGTGCCAGCTACAGGGAGCATGAGCAGTTCTTC. It is translated as CASYREHEQFF.

This clonotype was seen repeatedly, ten times or more. The CDR3 spells CSAKGTVYEQYF. CDR3 nucleotide sequence: TGCAGTGCAAAGGGAACGGTATACGAGCAGTACTTC. The J gene is TRBJ2-7, the V gene TRBV20-1; D call uncertain. The CDR3 extends over 12 amino acids. The germline V gene has CDR1 DFQATT and CDR2 SNEGSKA (reference sequence). The ends were cut back, 6 bases at V and 4 bases at J, with 13 bases in the middle.

This clonotype was observed a handful of times. The chain couples TRBV3-1 to TRBJ2-2; 7 positions match TRBD2. V shed 3 bases, J shed 4 bases, and the junction held 14 bases outside the gene matches. Germline lookup yields CDR1 LGHDT and CDR2 YNNKEL (reference sequence). The length of the CDR3 is 18 residues. This CDR3 is CASSHSSWLTSITGELFF. In nucleotides, the CDR3 is TGTGCCAGCAGCCACTCTTCTTGGTTGACTAGCATCACCGGGGAGCTGTTTTTT.